Presented here are 25 T cell receptor beta chains from one specimen sequenced in a study of T cell responses to AZD1222 COVID-19 vaccine. Method: immunoSEQ multiplex PCR; TCRdb's copy keeps in-frame clones and lacks some. Here the sample spans about 140,000 clones, 85% to 95% being singletons. Sequencing was performed on peripheral blood, taken 28 days after the second AZD1222 dose. The receptors were sampled from an adult who received the AZD1222 COVID-19 vaccine.

This clone was seen a handful of times. The chain employs TRBV10-3 and TRBJ1-2, with D perhaps matching TRBD1 (6 bases). This CDR3 has 12 amino acids. Trimming took off 4 bases at V and 3 bases at J, with 6 bases between the two ends. The germline V gene has CDR1 ENHRY and CDR2 SYGVKD. Written as DNA, the CDR3 is TGTGCCATCAGTGGGACAGACTATGGCTACACCTTC. It is translated as CAISGTDYGYTF.

The chain uses TRBV4-2 and TRBJ2-7, with TRBD2 identical over 12 bases. The germline CDR1 and CDR2 sequences are LGHNA and YNFKEQ. The CDR3 runs 16 residues. V gave up 0 bases and J gave up 10 bases; unmatched junction bases: 10. CDR3 coding DNA: TGTGCCAGCAGCCAAGAACCTAGCGGGGGGGCAGGGGAACAGTACTTC. It is translated as CASSQEPSGGAGEQYF.

The chain links TRBV7-9 to TRBJ2-3, with 7 bases fitting TRBD1. The CDR3 consists of 18 residues. Germline CDR1 and CDR2: SEHNR and FQNEAQ (reference sequence). Unmatched junction bases numbered 13, after V lost 4 bases and J lost 0 bases. The CDR3, as DNA: TGTGCCAGCAGCTCAGAATACCGGGACAGAGTAAGCACAGATACGCAGTATTTT. It specifies CASSSEYRDRVSTDTQYF.

The chain is built from TRBV13 and TRBJ1-4; D not resolved. CDR1 is PRHDT, CDR2 FYEKMQ, per germline (reference sequence). This CDR3 has 14 amino acids. The ends were cut back, 4 bases at V and 0 bases at J, with 6 bases in the middle. The CDR3 protein is CASSSTSTNEKLFF. CDR3 bases: TGTGCCAGCAGCTCGACATCAACTAATGAAAAACTGTTTTTT. The full variable domain, rest sourced from reference TRBV13 and TRBJ1-4, is AAGVIQSPRHLIKEKRETATLKCYPIPRHDTVYWYQQGPGQDPQFLISFYEKMQSDKGSIPDRFSAQQFSDYHSELNMSSLELGDSALYFCASSSTSTNEKLFFGSGTQLSVL.

V gene TRBV28 combines with J gene TRBJ1-1, with D perhaps matching TRBD1 (5 bases). The CDR3 contains 15 residues. Per the germline V gene, CDR1 is MDHEN and CDR2 is SYDVKM. Between the trimmed V and J ends, which lost 2 bases and 4 bases, there was a span of 14 bases. CDR3 protein: CASSLRQGWSTEAFF. In nucleotides, the CDR3 is TGTGCCAGCAGTTTACGTCAGGGATGGAGCACTGAAGCTTTCTTT.

The chain combines TRBV5-1 with TRBJ1-1; D is ambiguous. Germline CDR1 is SGHRS and CDR2 is YFSETQ. V gave up 0 bases and J gave up 0 bases, with 12 bases separating them. The CDR3 consists of 16 residues. The CDR3 loop reads CASSLGVGTVNTEAFF. Written as DNA, the CDR3 is TGCGCCAGCAGCTTGGGTGTGGGCACCGTGAACACTGAAGCTTTCTTT.

V and J are TRBV7-8 and TRBJ1-5, with D possibly TRBD1 on 5 matching bases. The CDR3 runs 12 residues. Trimming stripped 8 bases from V and 3 bases from J, with 8 bases between. Germline assignment: CDR1 SGHVS and CDR2 FQNEAQ. The CDR3 nucleotides are TGTGCCAGCTCCAGGGTCAATCAGCCCCAGCATTTT. Amino acids: CASSRVNQPQHF.

The rearrangement uses TRBV15 and TRBJ2-1, with D perhaps matching TRBD1 (7 bases). Germline V gives CDR1 LNHNV, CDR2 YYDKDF (reference sequence). The CDR3 is 14 residues long. Deletions cut 8 bases from V and 7 bases from J, with 18 bases between. CDR3 sequence reads: CATAAVRGRNEQFF. The CDR3 DNA sequence: TGTGCCACCGCGGCCGTCAGGGGGAGGAATGAGCAGTTCTTC.

This chain links TRBV19 with TRBJ2-5; 7 nucleotides agree with TRBD1. The germline gives CDR1 LNHDA, CDR2 SQIVND (reference sequence). V dropped 2 bases and J dropped 2; count of bases not matched to a gene: 11. The CDR3 is made up of 17 amino acids. CDR3 sequence: CASSILDVPGQQETQYF. CDR3 bases: TGTGCCAGTAGTATACTGGATGTACCGGGACAGCAAGAGACCCAGTACTTC.

The chain employs TRBV6-4 and TRBJ1-1; D not certain. Per the germline V gene, CDR1 is MRHNA and CDR2 is SNTAGT. This CDR3 region has 13 residues. Trimming shortened V by 4 bases and J by 1 base, and 7 bases separated the two germline ends. The CDR3 spells CASSVQTNTEAFF. The CDR3 nucleotides read TGTGCCAGCAGTGTACAGACGAACACTGAAGCTTTCTTT.

Here the CDR3 reads CASSPTARGNTIYF. The DNA for the CDR3 is TGTGCCAGCAGTCCCACGGCGCGAGGAAACACCATATATTTT. The chain combines TRBV6-5 with TRBJ1-3; D gene ambiguous. Germline lookup yields CDR1 MNHEY and CDR2 SVGAGI. This CDR3 has 14 residues. Trimming took off 5 bases at V and 4 bases at J, with 12 bases between the two ends.

The chain couples TRBV28 to TRBJ1-1, with D unresolved. The CDR3 loop spans 13 amino acids. Trimming removed 1 base from V and 5 bases from J, with 8 bases in between. Germline V CDR1 and CDR2: MDHEN, SYDVKM. CDR3 coding DNA: TGTGCCAGCAGTTTATTTCAAGGAACTGAAGCTTTCTTT. It yields the protein CASSLFQGTEAFF.

This chain connects TRBV6-4 to TRBJ2-2, with TRBD2 as a possible D gene (6 bases). The length of the CDR3 is 15 residues. Trimming shortened V by 4 bases and J by 1 base, and 10 bases separated the two germline ends. The germline gives CDR1 MRHNA, CDR2 SNTAGT. CDR3 in amino acids: CASSVTGGNTGELFF. The DNA of the CDR3 is TGTGCCAGCAGTGTGACCGGGGGGAACACCGGGGAGCTGTTTTTT.

The gene calls are TRBV7-9 and TRBJ2-5; 7 bases align to TRBD1. The V and J ends lost 2 bases and 4 bases, in that order; junction bases with no gene match: 1. Germline lookup yields CDR1 SEHNR and CDR2 FQNEAQ (reference sequence). The CDR3 totals 13 residues. The CDR3 nucleotides read TGTGCCAGCAGCTTACGACAGGGAGAGACCCAGTACTTC. It is translated as CASSLRQGETQYF. Looking up the rest from reference TRBV7-9 and TRBJ2-5 gives the full variable domain: DTGVSQNPRHKITKRGQNVTFRCDPISEHNRLYWYRQTLGQGPEFLTYFQNEAQLEKSRLLSDRFSAERPKGSFSTLEIQRTEQGDSAMYLCASSLRQGETQYFGPGTRLLVL.

The chain joins TRBV6-2 or TRBV6-3 to TRBJ1-5; maybe TRBD1 (5 bases). Germline-derived CDR1 and CDR2 are MNHEY and SVGEGT. V was pared by 5 bases and J by 1 base, with 9 bases between. The CDR3 is made up of 14 amino acids. CDR3 in DNA: TGTGCCAGCAGTGGGACCCACAGCAATCAGCCCCAGCATTTT. Amino acids: CASSGTHSNQPQHF.

The chain's CDR3 is CASSGRTGAREQFF. In DNA form, the CDR3 reads TGTGCCAGCAGCGGGCGGACAGGGGCTCGTGAGCAGTTCTTC. The chain is built from TRBV13 and TRBJ2-1; 9 nucleotides agree with TRBD1. From germline, CDR1 is PRHDT and CDR2 FYEKMQ (reference sequence). The CDR3 runs to 14 residues. V lost 5 bases, J lost 9 bases, and 8 bases stayed unmatched.

The chain has TRBV20-1 and TRBJ1-2; D not resolved. Germline V lookup: CDR1 DFQATT, CDR2 SNEGSKA (reference sequence). The CDR3 spans 13 residues. With 3 bases removed from V and 2 bases from J, the gap between germline ends came to 10 bases. CDR3: CSASMGSNYGYTF. CDR3 in DNA: TGCAGTGCTAGTATGGGATCGAACTATGGCTACACCTTC.

The rearrangement links TRBV20-1 to TRBJ1-1; D remains unclear. Trimming stripped 6 bases from V and 1 base from J, with 6 bases between. The CDR3 runs 11 residues. The germline V gene encodes CDR1 DFQATT and CDR2 SNEGSKA (reference sequence). The CDR3: CSAAGNTEAFF. Written as DNA, the CDR3 is TGCAGTGCGGCCGGGAACACTGAAGCTTTCTTT.

The V gene is TRBV19, the J gene TRBJ2-7; maybe TRBD2 (5 bases). CDR1 is LNHDA and CDR2 is SQIVND in the germline V gene (reference sequence). With 0 bases removed from V and 6 bases from J, the gap between germline ends came to 9 bases. This CDR3 contains 13 residues. The chain's CDR3 is CASSIEPGSEQYF. The CDR3 region has the DNA TGTGCCAGTAGTATAGAACCGGGGAGCGAGCAGTACTTC.

The gene calls are TRBV11-2 and TRBJ1-1; no clear D. Trimming shortened V by 1 base and J by 1 base, and 13 bases separated the two germline ends. This CDR3 contains 16 residues. Germline V gives CDR1 SGHAT, CDR2 FQNNGV. CDR3 DNA sequence: TGTGCCAGCAGCTTAGCCCAGCGCAAGGCGAACACTGAAGCTTTCTTT. Its protein product is CASSLAQRKANTEAFF.

The V and J genes are TRBV6-2 or TRBV6-3 and TRBJ2-2; 16 bases match TRBD2. This CDR3 has 17 residues. The germline V gene has CDR1 MNHEY and CDR2 SVGEGT. With V trimmed by 6 bases and J by 6 bases, 7 bases remained unmatched. CDR3 sequence reads: CASSTPGTSGGAGELFF. The CDR3 coding sequence is TGTGCCAGCAGCACCCCCGGGACTAGCGGGGGGGCCGGGGAGCTGTTTTTT.

This clone has only one observation. The chain is built from TRBV12-3 or TRBV12-4 and TRBJ1-2; D is unresolved. This CDR3 has 13 residues. V shed 1 base and J shed 4 bases, with 7 bases lying between them. The CDR3 spells CASSLDESYGYTF. Written as DNA, the CDR3 is TGTGCCAGCAGTTTAGACGAGAGCTATGGCTACACCTTC.

The rearrangement joins TRBV2 to TRBJ2-7; unclear D gene. Germline CDR1 SNHLY, CDR2 FYNNEI. This CDR3 has 12 amino acids. Trimming shortened V by 5 bases and J by 6 bases, and 11 bases separated the two germline ends. The CDR3 loop reads CASSFPGREQYF. DNA of the CDR3: TGTGCCAGCAGTTTCCCCGGCCGCGAGCAGTACTTC.

This clone was seen only once. This sequence joins TRBV2 and TRBJ1-4; 7 nucleotides line up with TRBD1. V was clipped by 4 bases and J by 8 bases; unmatched bases: 4. The CDR3 runs to 13 residues. From germline, CDR1 is SNHLY and CDR2 FYNNEI. CDR3 sequence reads: CASSVRGEEKLFF. The CDR3 DNA reads TGTGCCAGCAGTGTCAGGGGGGAGGAAAAACTGTTTTTT.

This sequence joins TRBV6-4 and TRBJ1-2; D remains unclear. Between the trimmed V and J ends, which lost 3 bases and 6 bases, there was a span of 8 bases. The germline CDR1 and CDR2 sequences are MRHNA and SNTAGT. The CDR3 totals 12 residues. CDR3: CASSEGGNGYTF. CDR3 coding DNA: TGTGCCAGCAGTGAAGGAGGAAATGGCTACACCTTC.